The TCR beta chain under discussion was sequenced for a study of T cell changes during pregnancy in multiple sclerosis. Using immunoSEQ multiplex PCR, the repertoire was profiled, and TCRdb retains in-frame clones only, with some absent. The data hold tens of thousands of clones, with 91% observed a single time. The V and J ends lost 5 bases and 5 bases respectively, with 7 bases between them. The V gene's germline CDR1 is MNHEY and CDR2 SVGAGI. The CDR3 consists of 12 residues. Specimen: CD4+ T cells from peripheral blood mononuclear cells, collected in the third trimester of pregnancy. This chain uses TRBV6-5 with TRBJ1-5; the D gene is possibly TRBD1 (6 bases). The TCR was taken from a female donor in good health, enrolled as a control in a pregnancy study. As DNA, the CDR3 is TGTGCCAGCAGTAACAGGGATCAGCCCCAGCATTTT. Translating gives CASSNRDQPQHF.